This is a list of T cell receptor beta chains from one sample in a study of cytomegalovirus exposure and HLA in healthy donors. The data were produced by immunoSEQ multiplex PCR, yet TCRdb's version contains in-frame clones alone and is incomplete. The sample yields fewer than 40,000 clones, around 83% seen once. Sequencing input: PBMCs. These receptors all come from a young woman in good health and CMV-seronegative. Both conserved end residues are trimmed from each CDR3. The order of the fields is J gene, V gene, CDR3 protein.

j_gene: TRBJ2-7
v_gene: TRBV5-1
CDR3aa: ASSIDGTGGRLY

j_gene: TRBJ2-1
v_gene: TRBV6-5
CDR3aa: ASSWERSYNEQF

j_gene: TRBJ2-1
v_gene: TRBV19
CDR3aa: ASSIRPRDEQF

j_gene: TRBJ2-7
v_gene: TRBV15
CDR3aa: ATSSGTSSYEQY

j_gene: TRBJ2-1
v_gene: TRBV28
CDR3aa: ASSSSGDYNEQF

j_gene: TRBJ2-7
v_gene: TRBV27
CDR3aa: ASSLATGGYEQY

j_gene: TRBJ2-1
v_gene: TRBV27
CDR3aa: ASSLAGGGNEQF

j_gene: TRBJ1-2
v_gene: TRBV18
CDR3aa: ASSSGQVDGYT

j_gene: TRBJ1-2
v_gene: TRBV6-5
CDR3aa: ASSYSPFDYGYT

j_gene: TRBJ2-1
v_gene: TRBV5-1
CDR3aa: ASSLAVSSLYNEQF

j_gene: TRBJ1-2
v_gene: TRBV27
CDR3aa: ASSLQAYYGYT